The 23 T cell receptor beta chains presented below share a single source sample, sequenced in a study of T cells in Graves' hyperthyroidism and ophthalmopathy. Template material for amplifying TCR beta CDR3 regions consisted of RNA transcripts. Carried out on the TCR CDR3, a first-round RT-PCR used the HTBI primer set. From the multiplex PCR reads, TCRdb called clonotypes with MiXCR, one entry per CDR3 protein. This sample has under 300,000 distinct CDR3 sequences, with over 12% found just once. The sample taken for sequencing was blood. Every receptor here comes from a woman aged 45 to 65 with Graves' hyperthyroidism that later progressed to Graves' ophthalmopathy.

This clonotype was observed at least ten times. The CDR3 is CSASRSQGTGELFF. The CDR3 region has the DNA TGCAGCGCTAGTCGATCTCAGGGGACCGGGGAGCTGTTTTTT. The rearrangement links TRBV29-1 to TRBJ2-2; D may be TRBD1 (6 bases). Germline V lookup: CDR1 SQVTM, CDR2 ANQGSEA. The CDR3 sequence is 14 residues long. V lost 7 bases to trimming and J lost 5 bases, with 17 bases between them.

This clonotype was seen repeatedly, ten times or more. This sequence joins TRBV28 and TRBJ1-2, with 7 bases that match TRBD1. V shed 6 bases and J 3 bases; nucleotides not matched to a gene: 4. Germline V CDR1 and CDR2: MDHEN, SYDVKM. The CDR3 sequence is 13 residues long. CDR3 sequence reads: CASRDTGDYGYTF. The CDR3 DNA is TGTGCCAGCAGGGATACAGGGGACTATGGCTACACCTTC.

This clonotype was observed at least ten times. The rearrangement joins TRBV12-3 or TRBV12-4 to TRBJ1-4; 9 bases match TRBD1. Unmatched junction bases numbered 5, after V lost 7 bases and J lost 5 bases. The CDR3 length is 14 residues. CDR3 nucleotide sequence: TGTGCCAGCACCCCGGGACAGGGAAATGAAAAACTGTTTTTT. This sequence encodes CASTPGQGNEKLFF.

The sample holds many counts of this clonotype. The chain links TRBV30 to TRBJ1-1; D is possibly TRBD1 (5 bases). The germline CDR1 and CDR2 sequences are GTSNPN and SVGIG (reference sequence). Deletions cut 4 bases from V and 0 bases from J, with 12 bases between. The CDR3 extends over 14 amino acids. CDR3 protein: CAWTSARVNTEAFF. DNA for the CDR3: TGTGCCTGGACCTCCGCCAGGGTGAACACTGAAGCTTTCTTT. Based on the CDR3 plus reference TRBV30 and TRBJ1-1, the full variable domain is SQTIHQWPATLVQPVGSPLSLECTVEGTSNPNLYWYRQAAGRGLQLLFYSVGIGQISSEVPQNLSASRPQDRQFILSSKKLLLSDSGFYLCAWTSARVNTEAFFGQGTRLTVV.

The genes are TRBV19 and TRBJ1-2, with D uncertain. Trimming cost V 2 bases and J 3 bases, with 13 bases left between them. CDR1 and CDR2 from the germline V gene are LNHDA and SQIVND (reference sequence). The CDR3 covers 15 residues. The CDR3 here is CASSIMRVSHYGYTF. The CDR3 nucleotides are TGTGCCAGTAGTATAATGAGGGTTTCTCACTATGGCTACACCTTC.

In its sample, this clonotype was seen many times. This chain links TRBV28 with TRBJ2-3; tentative D call: TRBD1 (7 bases). V lost 6 bases and J lost 4, with 17 bases in between. CDR1 and CDR2 from the germline V gene are MDHEN and SYDVKM. There are 15 residues in the CDR3. CDR3 nucleotides: TGTGCCAGCAGAGGTAGCGGTAGGGGGCCAGATACGCAGTATTTT. Encoded protein: CASRGSGRGPDTQYF.

The chain couples TRBV20-1 to TRBJ2-5; 16 bases are shared with TRBD2. Unmatched junction bases numbered 20, after V lost 8 bases and J lost 5 bases. CDR1 is DFQATT, CDR2 SNEGSKA, per germline (reference sequence). The CDR3 runs 19 residues. The DNA for the CDR3 is TGCAGTTCACCGACGCCGGGACTAGCGGGAGGGCCCTATTTGGAGACCCAGTACTTC. It is translated as CSSPTPGLAGGPYLETQYF.

At least ten counts were recorded for this clonotype. The rearrangement uses TRBV7-9 and TRBJ2-7, with a weak D call TRBD1 (6 bases). V gave up 5 bases and J gave up 5 bases, with 10 bases separating them. The germline CDR1 and CDR2 sequences are SEHNR and FQNEAQ (reference sequence). The CDR3 is 12 residues long. As DNA, the CDR3 is TGTGCCAGCAGCCGGACAGTAAACGAGCAGTACTTC. As protein: CASSRTVNEQYF.

The genes are TRBV12-3 or TRBV12-4 and TRBJ2-1; TRBD2 is a possible D gene (6 bases). V shed 7 bases and J shed 5 bases, with 15 bases lying between them. There are 14 residues in the CDR3. CDR3 nucleotides: TGTGCCAGCACCATTCGGACTAACAACAATGAGCAGTTCTTC. Protein: CASTIRTNNNEQFF.

Ten or more counts support this clonotype. V is TRBV5-5 and J is TRBJ2-7, with 11 bases lining up with TRBD2. This CDR3 region has 16 residues. Per germline, CDR1 SGHKS and CDR2 YYEKEE (reference sequence). With 6 bases clipped from V and 2 bases from J, the junction kept 10 bases outside the gene matches. The DNA for the CDR3 is TGTGCCAGCACCCTGGCTCAGGGACTAGCGGCCTACGAGCAGTACTTC. Its translation is CASTLAQGLAAYEQYF.

This clonotype was picked up many times. The chain employs TRBV11-2 and TRBJ2-3; 10 bases agree with TRBD2. V was clipped by 0 bases and J by 6 bases; unmatched bases: 6. CDR3 length: 16 residues. Per the germline V gene, CDR1 is SGHAT and CDR2 is FQNNGV. The CDR3 bases are TGTGCCAGCAGCTTAGAGCCGAGCGGGAGGGCCGATACGCAGTATTTT. Its translation is CASSLEPSGRADTQYF. Together with reference TRBV11-2 and TRBJ2-3, the CDR3 gives the full variable domain: EAGVAQSPRYKIIEKRQSVAFWCNPISGHATLYWYQQILGQGPKLLIQFQNNGVVDDSQLPKDRFSAERLKGVDSTLKIQPAKLEDSAVYLCASSLEPSGRADTQYFGPGTRLTVL.

The sample holds many counts of this clonotype. V is TRBV5-1 and J is TRBJ2-1; TRBD2 aligns across 9 bases. There are 15 residues in the CDR3. Per the germline V gene, CDR1 is SGHRS and CDR2 is YFSETQ. With V trimmed by 2 bases and J by 5 bases, 5 bases remained unmatched. The CDR3 is CASSFGSGRHNEQFF. The DNA for the CDR3 is TGCGCCAGCAGCTTTGGGAGCGGGAGGCACAATGAGCAGTTCTTC.

Of note for this clonotype: A junction boundary mismatches the germline segment, possibly from a read error. This chain uses TRBV7-9 with TRBJ2-7; TRBD2 aligns across 10 bases. Germline V CDR1 and CDR2: SEHNR, FQNEAQ (reference sequence). The CDR3 loop spans 14 amino acids. CDR3 coding DNA: TGTGCCAGCACCTTAGCGGGAGGTATTTACGAGCAGTACTTC. Amino acid sequence: CASTLAGGIYEQYF.

This clonotype was seen more than once but under ten times. V and J are TRBV6-1 and TRBJ1-1, with 7 bases aligning to TRBD1. The CDR3 has 13 residues. V shed 6 bases and J 5 bases; nucleotides not matched to a gene: 6. Germline V gives CDR1 MNHNS, CDR2 SASEGT. As DNA, the CDR3 is TGTGCCAGCAGAGAACACAGGGGAACTGAAGCTTTCTTT. Protein: CASREHRGTEAFF.

This clonotype was observed many times. The V call is TRBV3-1, the J call TRBJ1-1; 11 bases agree with TRBD1. The germline V gene has CDR1 LGHDT and CDR2 YNNKEL (reference sequence). V trimming: 1 base; J trimming: 4 bases; junction bases outside the gene matches: 8. This CDR3 is 17 amino acids long. CDR3 bases: TGTGCCAGCAGCCAAGGGACAGGGGGCGCAGGTGGCACTGAAGCTTTCTTT. Translation: CASSQGTGGAGGTEAFF.

This clonotype has at least ten counts. The chain uses TRBV5-1 and TRBJ2-1; 14 bases match TRBD2. V shed 4 bases and J 4 bases; nucleotides not matched to a gene: 16. Germline V gene sequence: CDR1 SGHRS, CDR2 YFSETQ. This CDR3 is 20 amino acids long. The CDR3 protein is CASSKVGDIGLAGGYNEQFF. The DNA for the CDR3 is TGCGCCAGCAGCAAAGTAGGGGACATCGGACTAGCGGGAGGTTACAATGAGCAGTTCTTC.

The chain couples TRBV7-9 to TRBJ2-7; no clear D. Between the trimmed V and J ends, which lost 2 bases and 9 bases, there was a span of 11 bases. The CDR3 runs to 12 residues. Germline values: CDR1 SEHNR, CDR2 FQNEAQ (reference sequence). The DNA of the CDR3 is TGTGCCAGCAGCTTACGCCAAGGAAGGCAGTACTTC. It yields the protein CASSLRQGRQYF.

V and J are TRBV15 and TRBJ2-5; D is unclear. This CDR3 has 12 residues. V lost 5 bases, J lost 7 bases, and 11 bases lay in between. CDR1 and CDR2 (germline): LNHNV, YYDKDF (reference sequence). The CDR3 bases are TGTGCCACCAGCGCCCCCTTAGGGACCCAGTACTTC. This sequence encodes CATSAPLGTQYF.

The chain couples TRBV2 to TRBJ2-7; 9 bases line up with TRBD2. Germline CDR1 SNHLY, CDR2 FYNNEI. The CDR3 is 16 amino acids. The V segment lost 6 bases and the J segment 3 bases; nucleotides outside the gene matches: 12. The CDR3 sequence is CASSLMRREGHYEQYF. The CDR3 DNA reads as TGTGCCAGCAGCTTAATGAGGCGGGAGGGCCACTACGAGCAGTACTTC.

This clonotype was seen many times. V and J are TRBV12-5 and TRBJ2-2; no reliable D call. Looked up from germline, CDR1 is LGHNT and CDR2 is FRNRAP. The CDR3 loop spans 14 amino acids. Trimming left V 2 bases short and J 4 bases short, with 8 bases between. The CDR3 region has the DNA TGTGCTAGTGGTTTGTCGGGTGTCACCGGGGAGCTGTTTTTT. Its protein is CASGLSGVTGELFF.

The V gene is TRBV2, the J gene TRBJ2-1; 14 bases align to TRBD2. The V gene end was trimmed by 6 bases and the J gene end by 9 bases; junction bases not matched to a gene: 10. Germline-derived CDR1 and CDR2 are SNHLY and FYNNEI. The CDR3 has 16 residues. CDR3: CASSSGTSGRHIEQFF. The CDR3 nucleotides read TGTGCCAGCAGCTCCGGGACTAGCGGGAGACACATTGAGCAGTTCTTC.

The J gene is TRBJ2-3, the V gene TRBV24-1; 11 bases align to TRBD2. Germline V gene data show CDR1 as KGHDR and CDR2 as SFDVKD. The trim removed 2 bases at V and 4 bases at J, leaving 7 bases unmatched. The CDR3 runs to 17 residues. The CDR3 sequence is CATSDSTSGTPPDTQYF. The DNA for the CDR3 is TGTGCCACCAGTGATTCGACTAGCGGGACCCCCCCAGATACGCAGTATTTT.

The chain joins TRBV5-1 to TRBJ2-7, with D possibly matching TRBD1 (6 bases). Trimming took 0 bases from V and 2 from J, leaving 9 bases between them. Germline CDR1 is SGHRS and CDR2 is YFSETQ. This CDR3 has 14 residues. CDR3 loop: CASSLAGVTYEQYF. CDR3 nucleotide sequence: TGCGCCAGCAGCTTGGCAGGGGTCACCTACGAGCAGTACTTC.